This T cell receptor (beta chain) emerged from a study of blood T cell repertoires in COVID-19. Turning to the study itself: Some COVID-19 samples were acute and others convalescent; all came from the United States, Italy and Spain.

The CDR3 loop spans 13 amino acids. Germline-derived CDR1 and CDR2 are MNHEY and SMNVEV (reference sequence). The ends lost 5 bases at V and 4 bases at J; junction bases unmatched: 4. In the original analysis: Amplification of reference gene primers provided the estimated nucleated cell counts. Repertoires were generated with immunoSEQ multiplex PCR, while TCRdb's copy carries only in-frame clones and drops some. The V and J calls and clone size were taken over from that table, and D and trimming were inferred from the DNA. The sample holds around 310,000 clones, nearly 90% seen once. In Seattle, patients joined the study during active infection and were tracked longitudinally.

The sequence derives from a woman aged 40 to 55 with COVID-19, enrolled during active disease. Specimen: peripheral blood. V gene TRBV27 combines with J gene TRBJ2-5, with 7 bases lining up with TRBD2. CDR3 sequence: CASSMTSRETQYF. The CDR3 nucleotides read TGTGCCAGCAGTATGACTAGCCGAGAGACCCAGTACTTC.